These 20 T cell receptor beta chains were sequenced from one sample in a study of T cell responses to AZD1222 COVID-19 vaccine. TCRdb's copy holds only in-frame clones and misses some; the assay was immunoSEQ multiplex PCR. The table for this sample gives over 130,000 clones. The sequencing input was peripheral blood. The receptors were sampled from an adult in good health.

This chain joins TRBV25-1 and TRBJ2-3; no clear D gene. This CDR3 is 12 amino acids long. V was clipped by 10 bases and J by 2 bases, with 10 bases between them. Germline CDR1 MGHDK, CDR2 SYGVNS. Here the CDR3 reads CAIPDPTDTQYF. The CDR3 DNA reads TGTGCCATCCCGGACCCCACAGATACGCAGTATTTT.

This chain links TRBV18 with TRBJ1-2; no clear D gene. The germline gives CDR1 KGHSH, CDR2 LQKENI. The length of the CDR3 is 15 residues. V was cut by 4 bases and J by 5 bases, with 17 bases left in between. This CDR3 is CASSQRTAGSYGYTF. CDR3 coding DNA: TGTGCCAGCTCACAGCGGACGGCGGGTTCTTATGGCTACACCTTC.

The chain is built from TRBV4-1 and TRBJ1-2; D uncertain. Deletions cut 1 base from V and 11 bases from J, with 23 bases between. CDR3 length: 16 amino acids. In germline, CDR1 is MGHRA, CDR2 YSYEKL. CDR3 loop: CASSQAVRWGNSGYTF. The CDR3 bases are TGCGCCAGCAGCCAAGCGGTGCGCTGGGGAAATTCGGGGTACACCTTC.

The CDR3 DNA reads as TGCGCCAGCAGCCTTGGACAGGGGTATTATAATGAAAAACTGTTTTTT. Protein sequence: CASSLGQGYYNEKLFF. V usage is TRBV5-1 and J usage is TRBJ1-4, with TRBD1 matching 9 bases. The ends lost 4 bases at V and 4 bases at J; junction bases unmatched: 8. The germline V gene encodes CDR1 SGHRS and CDR2 YFSETQ. The CDR3 sequence is 16 residues long. The variable domain in full, completed from reference TRBV5-1 and TRBJ1-4, reads KAGVTQTPRYLIKTRGQQVTLSCSPISGHRSVSWYQQTPGQGLQFLFEYFSETQRNKGNFPGRFSGRQFSNSRSEMNVSTLELGDSALYLCASSLGQGYYNEKLFFGSGTQLSVL.

This chain links TRBV28 with TRBJ1-3; TRBD1 might be the D (5 bases). This CDR3 comprises 13 residues. Per germline, CDR1 MDHEN and CDR2 SYDVKM. With 4 bases removed from V and 13 bases from J, the gap between germline ends came to 17 bases. The CDR3 DNA sequence: TGTGCCAGCAGTTCGGGGAATAGGGACCGAATATATTTT. It specifies CASSSGNRDRIYF.

This rearrangement joins TRBV9 to TRBJ1-1; no firm D call. The V gene's germline CDR1 is SGDLS and CDR2 YYNGEE. The CDR3 is made up of 15 amino acids. Trimming left V 4 bases short and J 1 base short, with 14 bases between. DNA of the CDR3: TGTGCCAGCAGCCTGGAGGGTTTATCGAACACTGAAGCTTTCTTT. It yields the protein CASSLEGLSNTEAFF.

The V and J genes are TRBV28 and TRBJ1-2; no definite D call. V was clipped by 5 bases and J by 5 bases, with 18 bases between them. The V gene's germline CDR1 is MDHEN and CDR2 SYDVKM. There are 15 residues in the CDR3. This CDR3 is CASSTPQLKNYGYTF. The CDR3 nucleotides read TGTGCCAGCAGTACTCCTCAACTAAAAAATTATGGCTACACCTTC.

The chain is built from TRBV28 and TRBJ2-1; the D gene is possibly TRBD1 (6 bases). From germline, CDR1 is MDHEN and CDR2 SYDVKM. Trimming shortened V by 5 bases and J by 0 bases, and 14 bases separated the two germline ends. This CDR3 is built from 16 residues. This CDR3 is CASSLSRGSSYNEQFF. DNA of the CDR3: TGTGCCAGCAGTCTTTCAAGGGGGAGCTCCTACAATGAGCAGTTCTTC. The whole variable domain, remainder taken from reference TRBV28 and TRBJ2-1, is DVKVTQSSRYLVKRTGEKVFLECVQDMDHENMFWYRQDPGLGLRLIYFSYDVKMKEKGDIPEGYSVSREKKERFSLILESASTNQTSMYLCASSLSRGSSYNEQFFGPGTRLTVL.

The chain recombines TRBV5-1 with TRBJ2-2; D might be TRBD1 (6 bases). The CDR3 is made up of 15 amino acids. The V and J ends lost 4 bases and 4 bases respectively, with 14 bases between them. Germline assignment: CDR1 SGHRS and CDR2 YFSETQ. Here the CDR3 reads CASSRGQNPTGELFF. In DNA, the CDR3 is TGCGCCAGCAGCCGCGGACAGAACCCCACCGGGGAGCTGTTTTTT.

The V gene is TRBV19, the J gene TRBJ2-1, with 12 bases aligning to TRBD1. V dropped 5 bases and J dropped 10; count of bases not matched to a gene: 9. From germline, CDR1 is LNHDA and CDR2 SQIVND (reference sequence). This CDR3 region has 15 residues. This chain's CDR3 is CASSPLGTGGGEQFF. The CDR3 nucleotides read TGTGCCAGTAGTCCATTAGGGACAGGGGGCGGCGAGCAGTTCTTC.

V usage is TRBV29-1 and J usage is TRBJ1-5; D is uncertain. This CDR3 region has 15 residues. Germline V gene sequence: CDR1 SQVTM, CDR2 ANQGSEA. V lost 4 bases to trimming and J lost 5 bases, with 18 bases between them. In nucleotides, the CDR3 is TGCAGCGTTGGATCCCAGGACGGAGGCGATCAGCCCCAGCATTTT. Protein sequence: CSVGSQDGGDQPQHF.

The rearrangement links TRBV6-1 to TRBJ2-3; D gene unclear. Per the germline V gene, CDR1 is MNHNS and CDR2 is SASEGT. There are 11 residues in the CDR3. Trimming pared 3 bases from V and 7 bases from J, leaving 5 bases between. The CDR3, as DNA: TGTGCCAGCAGTGATTGGAATACGCAGTATTTT. Amino acids: CASSDWNTQYF.

The V gene is TRBV2, the J gene TRBJ1-2; perhaps TRBD1 as D (5 bases). CDR3 length: 13 amino acids. The V gene's germline CDR1 is SNHLY and CDR2 FYNNEI. With 3 bases removed from V and 8 bases from J, the gap between germline ends came to 13 bases. The CDR3 is CASSEWQGSGYTF. The CDR3 nucleotides read TGTGCCAGCAGTGAGTGGCAGGGATCAGGCTACACCTTC.

This chain uses TRBV27 with TRBJ1-2; D is perhaps TRBD1 (6 bases). The CDR3 extends over 14 amino acids. Per germline, CDR1 MNHEY and CDR2 SMNVEV (reference sequence). V was trimmed by 5 bases and J by 1 base, leaving 11 bases between them. This CDR3 is CASSPYRVNYGYTF. CDR3 DNA sequence: TGTGCCAGCAGTCCCTACAGGGTTAACTATGGCTACACCTTC.

V is TRBV28 and J is TRBJ2-5; no definite D call. Germline V gives CDR1 MDHEN, CDR2 SYDVKM. This CDR3 has 13 residues. The V end was cut by 3 bases, the J end by 4 bases, with 9 bases between. The CDR3 is CASSLSNVETQYF. The CDR3, as DNA: TGTGCCAGCAGTTTGTCCAACGTAGAGACCCAGTACTTC.

V gene TRBV30 combines with J gene TRBJ1-6, with D tentatively TRBD1 (6 bases). The CDR3 extends over 15 amino acids. V gave up 1 base and J gave up 7 bases, with 14 bases separating them. The germline CDR1 and CDR2 sequences are GTSNPN and SVGIG (reference sequence). In DNA, the CDR3 is TGTGCCTGGAGTGGGCTGGACAGAGTAAATTCACCCCTCCACTTT. Protein product: CAWSGLDRVNSPLHF.

J is TRBJ2-6 and V is TRBV25-1, with D hard to call. V was shortened by 4 bases and J by 4 bases, with 5 bases between the two germline ends. This CDR3 spans 13 amino acids. From germline, CDR1 is MGHDK and CDR2 SYGVNS. The CDR3 protein is CASSVSGANVLTF. The CDR3 coding sequence is TGTGCCAGCAGTGTCTCCGGGGCCAACGTCCTGACTTTC.

The CDR3 nucleotides read TGTGCCAGCAGCTTGGGGGGAGGGGACGGTTCACCCCTCCACTTT. Translating gives CASSLGGGDGSPLHF. The chain joins TRBV5-6 to TRBJ1-6; D is perhaps TRBD1 (5 bases). CDR1 is SGHDT and CDR2 is YYEEEE in the germline V gene. V shed 0 bases and J shed 9 bases, with 13 bases lying between them. The CDR3 sequence is 15 residues long.

The chain employs TRBV5-1 and TRBJ2-1, with TRBD2 matching over 12 bases. Trimming cost V 4 bases and J 0 bases; bases outside gene matches: 5. This CDR3 has 17 amino acids. CDR1 and CDR2 from the germline V gene are SGHRS and YFSETQ. The chain's CDR3 is CASSHGLAGSSYNEQFF. The CDR3 DNA is TGCGCCAGCAGCCATGGACTAGCGGGGAGCTCCTACAATGAGCAGTTCTTC.

The chain joins TRBV5-1 to TRBJ2-1, with D perhaps given as TRBD1 or TRBD2 (6 bases each). Germline CDR1 is SGHRS and CDR2 is YFSETQ. Trimming removed 0 bases at V and 2 bases at J, with 9 bases between. This CDR3 contains 15 residues. The CDR3 bases are TGCGCCAGCAGCTTGGTCGGGGGCCCCTACAATGAGCAGTTCTTC. Translated, it gives CASSLVGGPYNEQFF.